This TCR beta chain appears in the sequencing data of a study of T cells in Graves' hyperthyroidism and ophthalmopathy. RNA transcripts were the template for amplifying TCR beta CDR3 regions. Primed by the HTBI set, a first-round RT-PCR was run on the TCR CDR3. MiXCR, applied by TCRdb to the multiplex PCR reads, yields one record per CDR3 protein. The profile shows about 610,000 distinct CDR3 sequences, 15% to 20% of them singletons. This clonotype was found many times. Exclusion criteria comprised uncontrolled infection, other autoimmune disease, pregnancy or lactation. About 10 ml fresh peripheral blood yielded the PBMCs. The ends lost 2 bases at V and 9 bases at J; junction bases unmatched: 4. This CDR3 contains 13 residues. Per the germline V gene, CDR1 is LGHDT and CDR2 is YNNKEL (reference sequence).

Input material: blood. The receptor's source is a woman between 40 and 55 years old with Graves' ophthalmopathy. This rearrangement joins TRBV3-1 to TRBJ2-1, with TRBD1 identical over 7 bases. In DNA form, the CDR3 reads TGTGCCAGCAGCCAATTGACAGGGAGTGAGCAGTTCTTC. The encoded protein is CASSQLTGSEQFF.